The 9 T cell receptor beta chains given below trace back to one sample, sequenced in a study of Graves' ophthalmopathy and Graves' hyperthyroidism. RNA transcripts were the source from which TCR beta CDR3 regions were amplified. The workflow started with a first-round RT-PCR run with HTBI primers and then moved on to a second-round multiplex PCR. TCRdb ran MiXCR on the multiplex PCR reads and lists one entry per CDR3 protein. The sample comprises around 1.1 million distinct CDR3 sequences, roughly 35% of which are singletons, and 11% rests with the top ten. The sample taken for sequencing was peripheral blood or thyroid tissue (not recorded which). The receptors were gathered from an adult man with Graves' hyperthyroidism.

V gene TRBV25-1 combines with J gene TRBJ1-3; D is unresolved. The V end was cut by 6 bases, the J end by 8 bases, with 17 bases between. This CDR3 is built from 14 residues. The germline CDR1 and CDR2 sequences are MGHDK and SYGVNS. The CDR3 region has the DNA TGTGCCAGCAGCGACCGAAGTTGGGCGGACACCATATATTTT. Protein sequence: CASSDRSWADTIYF.

This clonotype was picked up a small number of times. The genes are TRBV20-1 and TRBJ1-2, with D possibly TRBD1 on 6 matching bases. Trimming removed 7 bases at V and 2 bases at J, with 17 bases between. Germline loops: CDR1 DFQATT, CDR2 SNEGSKA (reference sequence). This CDR3 has 14 amino acids. In DNA, the CDR3 is TGCAGTGTCTACGACACTGACAGGAACTATGGCTACACCTTC. Its protein product is CSVYDTDRNYGYTF.

This clonotype was recorded only once. The chain employs TRBV7-9 and TRBJ1-2; D gene unclear. V was trimmed by 0 bases and J by 1 base, leaving 18 bases between them. CDR1 is SEHNR and CDR2 is FQNEAQ in the germline V gene (reference sequence). The CDR3 runs to 18 residues. The CDR3 DNA sequence: TGTGCCAGCAGCTTAGCGCGGGCAGGCAGCTGGGGTAACTATGGCTACACCTTC. Protein: CASSLARAGSWGNYGYTF.

The V gene is TRBV7-2, the J gene TRBJ2-7, with 7 bases that match TRBD2. V gave up 0 bases and J gave up 5 bases; unmatched junction bases: 10. The CDR3 spans 16 residues. CDR1 is SGHTA and CDR2 is FQGNSA in the germline V gene. For the CDR3, the DNA is TGTGCCAGCAGCTTAGCTCGTGGGAGGGCCCACCACGAGCAGTACTTC. It encodes CASSLARGRAHHEQYF.

There are many counts of this clonotype. The chain couples TRBV6-5 to TRBJ2-7, with D unresolved. Germline assignment: CDR1 MNHEY and CDR2 SVGAGI. V was cut by 8 bases and J by 6 bases, with 14 bases left in between. This CDR3 is 12 amino acids long. The CDR3 nucleotides read TGTGCCAGCCGCGACCCTGTCAGCGAGCAGTACTTC. Residues: CASRDPVSEQYF.

The rearrangement links TRBV3-1 to TRBJ2-7, with D hard to call. There are 11 residues in the CDR3. Deletions cut 2 bases from V and 7 bases from J, with 6 bases between. Per germline, CDR1 LGHDT and CDR2 YNNKEL (reference sequence). CDR3 nucleotide sequence: TGTGCCAGCAGCCAAAGTTGGGAGCAGTACTTC. Translated: CASSQSWEQYF.

This clonotype was counted at least ten times. V gene TRBV29-1 combines with J gene TRBJ1-1; 9 nucleotides agree with TRBD1. CDR3 length: 14 amino acids. Germline assignment: CDR1 SQVTM and CDR2 ANQGSEA. V shed 6 bases and J 0 bases; nucleotides not matched to a gene: 5. The CDR3 bases are TGCAGCGTCGGGAGGACAGGGGTGAACACTGAAGCTTTCTTT. This encodes CSVGRTGVNTEAFF. The variable domain in full, with the rest retrieved from reference TRBV29-1 and TRBJ1-1, is SAVISQKPSRDICQRGTSLTIQCQVDSQVTMMFWYRQQPGQSLTLIATANQGSEATYESGFVIDKFPISRPNLTFSTLTVSNMSPEDSSIYLCSVGRTGVNTEAFFGQGTRLTVV.

Of note for this clonotype: An end of the junction differs from the germline gene, which may be a read error. The V and J genes are TRBV6-5 and TRBJ2-2; 9 bases agree with TRBD1. This CDR3 comprises 16 residues. Germline loops: CDR1 MNHEY, CDR2 SVGAGI. The CDR3 reads CASSDSPGQGTGELFF. The CDR3 DNA reads TGTGCCAGCAGTGACTCCCCAGGACAGGGGACCGGGGAGCTGTTTTTT.

The V gene is TRBV19, the J gene TRBJ1-2; D is unresolved. The length of the CDR3 is 15 residues. Germline V gene sequence: CDR1 LNHDA, CDR2 SQIVND (reference sequence). Trimming shortened V by 6 bases and J by 2 bases, and 16 bases separated the two germline ends. For the CDR3, the DNA is TGTGCCAGTAGGCCTCACTTAGCAGAAAACTATGGCTACACCTTC. Translated, it gives CASRPHLAENYGYTF.